These 20 T cell receptor beta chains were sequenced from one sample in a study of T-cell memory formation after mild COVID-19. TCRdb used MiXCR to reprocess the 5' RACE reads, holding one entry per CDR3 protein. The sample lists over 150,000 distinct CDR3 sequences, less than 20% occurring once. What was sequenced was PBMCs or a T cell subset sorted from them (not recorded which). The receptors shown here come from a man aged 18-30 years who had mild COVID-19 (a few samples of this study predate the infection). Cell type and time point are not known.

This clonotype was seen only a few times. V gene TRBV9 combines with J gene TRBJ2-5; possibly TRBD1 or TRBD2 for D (5 bases each). V was shortened by 0 bases and J by 7 bases, with 16 bases between the two germline ends. The CDR3 extends over 15 amino acids. In germline, CDR1 is SGDLS, CDR2 YYNGEE. The CDR3: CASSVDPGPRWTQYF. The DNA for the CDR3 is TGTGCCAGCAGCGTAGACCCGGGACCCCGTTGGACCCAGTACTTC. Supplemented by reference TRBV9 and TRBJ2-5, the full variable domain reads DSGVTQTPKHLITATGQRVTLRCSPRSGDLSVYWYQQSLDQGLQFLIQYYNGEERAKGNILERFSAQQFPDLHSELNLSSLELGDSALYFCASSVDPGPRWTQYFGPGTRLLVL.

The chain has TRBV4-2 and TRBJ2-2; a possible D gene is TRBD2 (5 bases). Deletions cut 3 bases from V and 6 bases from J, with 14 bases between. Germline V gene lookup returns CDR1 LGHNA and CDR2 YNFKEQ. CDR3 length: 15 residues. The CDR3 region is CASSQDEGAAGELFF. CDR3 nucleotides: TGTGCCAGCAGCCAGGACGAGGGTGCGGCCGGGGAGCTGTTTTTT.

The chain links TRBV28 to TRBJ2-3, with D maybe TRBD2 (5 bases). V shed 2 bases and J shed 5 bases, with 14 bases lying between them. There are 15 residues in the CDR3. From germline, CDR1 is MDHEN and CDR2 SYDVKM. DNA for the CDR3: TGTGCCAGCAGTTTACCACTGACCGGGGAAGATACGCAGTATTTT. It translates to CASSLPLTGEDTQYF.

This clonotype has a handful of counts. The gene calls are TRBV11-2 and TRBJ1-3; 8 bases match TRBD1. This CDR3 is 13 amino acids long. In germline, CDR1 is SGHAT, CDR2 FQNNGV. With 4 bases clipped from V and 7 bases from J, the junction kept 3 bases outside the gene matches. The CDR3 here is CASSSQGVNTIYF. CDR3 bases: TGTGCCAGCAGCTCACAGGGGGTCAACACCATATATTTT.

This clonotype has only a few counts. J is TRBJ2-5 and V is TRBV5-1; the D gene is possibly TRBD2 (6 bases). CDR1 and CDR2 from the germline V gene are SGHRS and YFSETQ. The V end was cut by 4 bases, the J end by 1 base, with 14 bases between. CDR3 length equals 15 residues. DNA of the CDR3: TGCGCCAGCAGCCGAAAATGGGACTTCCAAGAGACCCAGTACTTC. It specifies CASSRKWDFQETQYF.

V gene TRBV20-1 combines with J gene TRBJ2-3; TRBD2 is a possible D gene (6 bases). The germline gives CDR1 DFQATT, CDR2 SNEGSKA (reference sequence). The CDR3 totals 13 residues. The V end lost 2 bases, the J end lost 5 bases, and 11 bases lay between the germline ends. The CDR3 region has the DNA TGCAGTGCTAGAATGGGGGGAGTAGATACGCAGTATTTT. This codes for CSARMGGVDTQYF.

CDR3 in amino acids: CASSIPHGEKLFF. The CDR3 DNA reads TGTGCCAGTAGTATCCCCCACGGCGAAAAACTGTTTTTT. This chain connects TRBV19 to TRBJ1-4, with no clear D. Germline lookup yields CDR1 LNHDA and CDR2 SQIVND (reference sequence). The length of the CDR3 is 13 residues. V lost 3 bases, J lost 8 bases, and 10 bases lay in between.

The rearrangement uses TRBV28 and TRBJ2-3; D remains unclear. Germline assignment: CDR1 MDHEN and CDR2 SYDVKM. The CDR3 covers 14 residues. Trimming cost V 6 bases and J 4 bases, with 14 bases left between them. CDR3 nucleotide sequence: TGTGCCAGCAGACTGGCGGTTACCGCAGATACGCAGTATTTT. Its translation: CASRLAVTADTQYF.

The V call is TRBV11-2, the J call TRBJ2-6, with D unresolved. V lost 2 bases and J lost 1, with 12 bases in between. Germline V CDR1 and CDR2: SGHAT, FQNNGV. The CDR3 totals 17 residues. CDR3 region: CASSLLGSPSGANVLTF. CDR3 nucleotides: TGTGCCAGCAGCTTATTGGGGTCCCCGTCTGGGGCCAACGTCCTGACTTTC.

This clonotype showed up many times. The chain links TRBV4-2 to TRBJ2-1, with TRBD2 matching 9 bases. Germline V lookup: CDR1 LGHNA, CDR2 YNFKEQ. V dropped 3 bases and J dropped 4; count of bases not matched to a gene: 7. The CDR3 totals 16 residues. The CDR3 region has the DNA TGTGCCAGCAGCCATTCAGCGGGGGGATCATACAATGAGCAGTTCTTC. Amino acids: CASSHSAGGSYNEQFF.

The V call is TRBV7-3, the J call TRBJ2-1; D not certain. Looked up from germline, CDR1 is SGHTA and CDR2 is FQGTGA. The V end lost 3 bases, the J end lost 6 bases, and 12 bases lay between the germline ends. This CDR3 has 14 amino acids. CDR3 nucleotide sequence: TGTGCCAGCAGCTTGCAAGCCAGCCCCAATGAGCAGTTCTTC. This encodes CASSLQASPNEQFF.

This clonotype was counted many times. The gene calls are TRBV6-5 and TRBJ2-1; 7 bases agree with TRBD1. This CDR3 has 15 residues. CDR1 and CDR2 from the germline V gene are MNHEY and SVGAGI. J gave up 3 bases and V 2 bases, and 4 bases lay outside the gene matches. CDR3 residues: CASSYETGFYNEQFF. The CDR3 nucleotides read TGTGCCAGCAGTTACGAGACAGGGTTCTACAATGAGCAGTTCTTC.

This clonotype was detected only a few times. This chain connects TRBV20-1 to TRBJ2-5; 10 positions agree with TRBD2. With V trimmed by 6 bases and J by 2 bases, 6 bases remained unmatched. Germline-derived CDR1 and CDR2 are DFQATT and SNEGSKA (reference sequence). The CDR3 covers 14 residues. The CDR3 here is CSASGGAGQETQYF. The CDR3 DNA sequence: TGCAGTGCCAGCGGGGGGGCGGGACAAGAGACCCAGTACTTC.

On this clonotype itself: One base away lies a much larger clone, so this may be a sequencing read error. The gene calls are TRBV5-1 and TRBJ2-1; TRBD2 agrees at 7 bases. This CDR3 has 14 residues. The ends lost 3 bases at V and 6 bases at J; junction bases unmatched: 6. The germline gives CDR1 SGHRS, CDR2 YFSETQ. The CDR3: CASSYGGLGNEQFF. The CDR3 coding sequence is TGCGCCAGCAGCTATGGCGGACTAGGCAATGAGCAGTTCTTC.

This clonotype appeared once. V is TRBV30 and J is TRBJ1-1, with TRBD1 matching over 7 bases. The CDR3 runs to 14 residues. Germline CDR1 reads GTSNPN; CDR2 reads SVGIG (reference sequence). V dropped 4 bases and J dropped 1; count of bases not matched to a gene: 6. Here the CDR3 DNA reads TGTGCCTGGACACAGGGGTTTTCGAACACTGAAGCTTTCTTT. It codes for CAWTQGFSNTEAFF.

The V and J genes are TRBV29-1 and TRBJ1-1; weak D call: TRBD1 (5 bases). V was shortened by 6 bases and J by 0 bases, with 14 bases between the two germline ends. This CDR3 contains 14 residues. Germline V gene sequence: CDR1 SQVTM, CDR2 ANQGSEA. Here the CDR3 reads CSVVRGALNTEAFF. In DNA, the CDR3 is TGCAGCGTAGTAAGAGGGGCCTTGAACACTGAAGCTTTCTTT.

This clonotype was counted between two and nine times. This chain joins TRBV7-2 and TRBJ1-1, with TRBD1 matching over 7 bases. The V gene end was trimmed by 5 bases and the J gene end by 6 bases; junction bases not matched to a gene: 12. This CDR3 spans 15 amino acids. In germline, CDR1 is SGHTA, CDR2 FQGNSA. This CDR3 reads CASSRQGMMVAEAFF. The CDR3 DNA reads TGTGCCAGCAGCCGACAGGGAATGATGGTGGCTGAAGCTTTCTTT.

The chain uses TRBV30 and TRBJ2-1; unclear D gene. Between the trimmed V and J ends, which lost 4 bases and 7 bases, there was a span of 14 bases. This CDR3 is 13 amino acids long. From germline, CDR1 is GTSNPN and CDR2 SVGIG (reference sequence). CDR3 coding DNA: TGTGCCTGGAAGAGACTGGGCTATAATGAGCAGTTCTTC. It is translated as CAWKRLGYNEQFF.

The chain combines TRBV14 with TRBJ2-4; 11 bases agree with TRBD2. The CDR3 contains 16 residues. Germline CDR1 and CDR2: SGHDN and FVKESK. The ends lost 7 bases at V and 0 bases at J; junction bases unmatched: 5. The CDR3 DNA reads TGTGCCAGCAACCGGACTAGCGGGTTAGCCAAAAACATTCAGTACTTC. Protein product: CASNRTSGLAKNIQYF.

The chain is built from TRBV7-2 and TRBJ2-5; D is undetermined. Trimming shortened V by 5 bases and J by 2 bases, and 12 bases separated the two germline ends. The germline V gene encodes CDR1 SGHTA and CDR2 FQGNSA. The CDR3 is made up of 14 amino acids. The CDR3 region has the DNA TGTGCCAGCAGCAGAGCCAACAGTCAAGAGACCCAGTACTTC. Translation: CASSRANSQETQYF.